The 26 T cell receptor beta chains listed next were all sequenced from one sample in a study of radiotherapy plus CTLA-4 blockade in lung cancer. The repertoire was sequenced with immunoSEQ multiplex PCR; TCRdb's copy has only in-frame clones and lacks some. The sample consists of about 62,000 clones, roughly four fifths of them appearing once. Sequencing was performed on peripheral blood, taken from a patient treated with radiotherapy plus ipilimumab. The receptors were gathered from a human donor with non-small cell lung cancer who had a complete response to radiotherapy plus ipilimumab.

The J gene is TRBJ1-1, the V gene TRBV28; a possible D gene is TRBD1 (5 bases). This CDR3 comprises 15 residues. The V gene's germline CDR1 is MDHEN and CDR2 SYDVKM. V was pared by 5 bases and J by 5 bases, with 18 bases between. The CDR3: CASSDPRGISTEAFF. CDR3 in DNA: TGTGCCAGCAGTGACCCCCGGGGGATATCGACTGAAGCTTTCTTT. The full variable domain, completed using reference TRBV28 and TRBJ1-1, is DVKVTQSSRYLVKRTGEKVFLECVQDMDHENMFWYRQDPGLGLRLIYFSYDVKMKEKGDIPEGYSVSREKKERFSLILESASTNQTSMYLCASSDPRGISTEAFFGQGTRLTVV.

The rearrangement links TRBV19 to TRBJ1-1, with a tentative D call TRBD1 (5 bases). Trimming shortened V by 3 bases and J by 5 bases, and 13 bases separated the two germline ends. The CDR3 loop spans 14 amino acids. From germline, CDR1 is LNHDA and CDR2 SQIVND (reference sequence). The CDR3 sequence: CASSIWAGRTEAFF. In DNA, the CDR3 is TGTGCCAGTAGTATTTGGGCAGGGAGGACTGAAGCTTTCTTT.

In its sample, this clone was seen a few times. The chain has TRBV6-5 and TRBJ1-1; no reliable D call. Trimming cost V 0 bases and J 2 bases, with 10 bases left between them. CDR1 is MNHEY and CDR2 is SVGAGI in the germline V gene. The CDR3 consists of 15 residues. CDR3 loop: CASSYSRASNTEAFF. The CDR3 region has the DNA TGTGCCAGCAGTTACTCGAGAGCCTCCAACACTGAAGCTTTCTTT.

The V and J genes are TRBV2 and TRBJ2-4, with 12 bases lining up with TRBD2. The CDR3 is 15 residues long. The J segment lost 7 bases and the V segment lost 4 bases, leaving 5 bases of the junction unmatched. Germline CDR1 reads SNHLY; CDR2 reads FYNNEI. DNA of the CDR3: TGTGCCAGCAGTGGGGCTAGCGGGAGGGCTAACATTCAGTACTTC. Translation: CASSGASGRANIQYF.

This clone was recorded only once. One junction end does not reproduce the germline sequence, and a read error may be involved. The chain couples TRBV2 to TRBJ2-7; D is possibly TRBD2 (6 bases). CDR3 length: 12 residues. The germline gives CDR1 SNHLY, CDR2 FYNNEI. The CDR3 sequence is CASSFSGEDGDF. CDR3 coding DNA: TGTGCCAGCAGTTTTTCGGGGGAGGATGGAGACTTC. The whole variable domain, remainder taken from reference TRBV2 and TRBJ2-7, is EPEVTQTPSHQVTQMGQEVILRCVPISNHLYFYWYRQILGQKVEFLVSFYNNEISEKSEIFDDQFSVERPDGSNFTLKIRSTKLEDSAMYFCASSFSGEDGDFGPGTRLTVT.

In DNA form, the CDR3 reads TGTGCCAGCAGAGCCCCGGGACAGTCATACGAGCAGTACTTC. Translated: CASRAPGQSYEQYF. The chain has TRBV2 and TRBJ2-7; 7 nucleotides line up with TRBD1. V lost 6 bases and J lost 4; bases outside the gene matches: 9. Germline values: CDR1 SNHLY, CDR2 FYNNEI. The CDR3 length is 14 residues.

The chain joins TRBV29-1 to TRBJ2-5; 8 bases map to TRBD2. The CDR3 has 14 residues. Germline loops: CDR1 SQVTM, CDR2 ANQGSEA. V was clipped by 4 bases and J by 1 base; unmatched bases: 5. CDR3 protein: CSVVFAGGQETQYF. The CDR3 DNA sequence: TGCAGCGTTGTCTTCGCGGGGGGCCAAGAGACCCAGTACTTC.

The chain carries TRBV5-1 and TRBJ2-3, with 7 bases that match TRBD1. The CDR3 length is 14 residues. Germline V CDR1 and CDR2: SGHRS, YFSETQ. V lost 0 bases and J lost 5; bases outside the gene matches: 3. CDR3 protein: CASSLEGGRDTQYF. DNA for the CDR3: TGCGCCAGCAGCTTGGAAGGGGGCCGAGATACGCAGTATTTT.

The V call is TRBV7-2, the J call TRBJ1-1; possible D gene TRBD1, 6 bases. CDR3 size: 14 residues. Between the trimmed V and J ends, which lost 4 bases and 5 bases, there was a span of 14 bases. Per the germline V gene, CDR1 is SGHTA and CDR2 is FQGNSA. CDR3: CASSSLQGNTEAFF. The CDR3 nucleotides are TGTGCCAGCAGCTCCTTACAGGGTAATACTGAAGCTTTCTTT.

CDR3 nucleotide sequence: TGTGCCAGCAGTTTCGGGACTAGCGGCCGGAGGAGCTACAATGAGCAGTTCTTC. As protein: CASSFGTSGRRSYNEQFF. This chain links TRBV27 with TRBJ2-1, with 11 bases identical to TRBD2. This CDR3 is 18 amino acids long. V lost 3 bases, J lost 3 bases, and 10 bases stayed unmatched. Per the germline V gene, CDR1 is MNHEY and CDR2 is SMNVEV (reference sequence).

V gene TRBV15 combines with J gene TRBJ2-1; 12 nucleotides agree with TRBD2. The CDR3 loop spans 15 amino acids. J lost 6 bases, V lost 6 bases, and 6 bases had no gene match. CDR1 is LNHNV, CDR2 YYDKDF, per germline (reference sequence). As DNA, the CDR3 is TGTGCCACCAGGAACGGACTAGCGGGGTCCAATGAGCAGTTCTTC. Its protein product is CATRNGLAGSNEQFF.

There are a few counts of this clone. V is TRBV7-9 and J is TRBJ2-3, with TRBD2 identical over 11 bases. CDR3 length equals 13 residues. CDR1 SEHNR and CDR2 FQNEAQ come from the germline V gene (reference sequence). The junction had 9 bases not matched to a gene; V was cut back by 8 bases and J by 11 bases. The CDR3 is CASPPLAGGQQYF. In DNA form, the CDR3 reads TGTGCCAGCCCCCCCCTAGCGGGGGGTCAGCAGTATTTT.

This chain joins TRBV29-1 and TRBJ2-7; TRBD2 matches 7 bases. V lost 8 bases to trimming and J lost 0 bases; unmatched junction nucleotides: 4. This CDR3 contains 12 residues. From germline, CDR1 is SQVTM and CDR2 ANQGSEA. The CDR3 bases are TGCAGCACCCGGACTAGCTCCTACGAGCAGTACTTC. The encoded protein is CSTRTSSYEQYF.

V and J are TRBV7-8 and TRBJ2-5; 11 nucleotides align to TRBD1. Gene TRBJ2-7 matches the end of the DNA better, so the J call may be wrong. The CDR3 runs 14 residues. Germline V CDR1 and CDR2: SGHVS, FQNEAQ. CDR3 DNA: TGTGCCAGCAGCTTATTGGACAGGGGGCACGAGCAGTACTTC. Encoded protein: CASSLLDRGHEQYF.

CDR3 sequence (DNA): TGTGCCTGGAGTGTACTGGGGGGGGCTGTGGAGACCCAGTACTTC. It codes for CAWSVLGGAVETQYF. V gene TRBV30 combines with J gene TRBJ2-5; perhaps TRBD2 as D (7 bases). CDR3 length: 15 residues. Germline CDR1 GTSNPN, CDR2 SVGIG (reference sequence). Trimming stripped 0 bases from V and 5 bases from J, with 16 bases between.

This chain links TRBV7-9 with TRBJ1-3; D remains ambiguous. Per the germline V gene, CDR1 is SEHNR and CDR2 is FQNEAQ (reference sequence). The V end was cut by 3 bases, the J end by 0 bases, with 3 bases between. The CDR3 has 13 amino acids. The CDR3 loop is CASSFGSGNTIYF. Here the CDR3 DNA reads TGTGCCAGCAGCTTCGGCTCTGGAAACACCATATATTTT.

The genes are TRBV11-3 and TRBJ2-3; D gene uncertain. Germline V gives CDR1 SGHNT, CDR2 YENEEA. The CDR3 runs to 15 residues. Trimming took off 1 base at V and 1 base at J, with 9 bases between the two ends. CDR3 sequence reads: CASSLGQYRTDTQYF. CDR3 nucleotides: TGTGCCAGCAGCTTAGGGCAGTATCGCACAGATACGCAGTATTTT.

J is TRBJ2-3 and V is TRBV7-9; 11 bases line up with TRBD2. V dropped 5 bases and J dropped 0; count of bases not matched to a gene: 4. There are 16 residues in the CDR3. CDR1 is SEHNR and CDR2 is FQNEAQ in the germline V gene (reference sequence). CDR3 protein: CASSGGLAESTDTQYF. As DNA, the CDR3 is TGTGCCAGCAGCGGGGGACTAGCGGAAAGCACAGATACGCAGTATTTT. The whole variable domain, filled in from reference TRBV7-9 and TRBJ2-3, reads DTGVSQNPRHKITKRGQNVTFRCDPISEHNRLYWYRQTLGQGPEFLTYFQNEAQLEKSRLLSDRFSAERPKGSFSTLEIQRTEQGDSAMYLCASSGGLAESTDTQYFGPGTRLTVL.

The gene calls are TRBV6-5 and TRBJ1-2; 7 positions agree with TRBD1. The CDR3 is 13 residues long. Germline values: CDR1 MNHEY, CDR2 SVGAGI. The V segment lost 5 bases and the J segment 5 bases; nucleotides outside the gene matches: 5. CDR3 in DNA: TGTGCCAGCAGTCGCGGGACAGCGTATGGCTACACCTTC. Protein sequence: CASSRGTAYGYTF.

This sequence joins TRBV9 and TRBJ2-5; TRBD2 is a possible D gene (5 bases). The V end was cut by 0 bases, the J end by 5 bases, with 11 bases between. This CDR3 has 14 residues. The germline CDR1 and CDR2 sequences are SGDLS and YYNGEE. The CDR3 DNA is TGTGCCAGCAGCGTAGCTCCAAGCGGTGAGACCCAGTACTTC. This gives the protein CASSVAPSGETQYF.

CDR3: CASSIKVSRGQPFLEQYF. CDR3 in DNA: TGTGCCAGCTCTATCAAAGTCTCCCGAGGCCAACCATTTCTCGAGCAGTACTTC. This chain uses TRBV18 with TRBJ2-7, with D unclear. The V gene lost 6 bases and the J gene lost 6 bases, with 30 bases spanning the gap. Germline lookup yields CDR1 KGHSH and CDR2 LQKENI. There are 18 residues in the CDR3. The whole variable domain, remainder taken from reference TRBV18 and TRBJ2-7, is NAGVMQNPRHLVRRRGQEARLRCSPMKGHSHVYWYRQLPEEGLKFMVYLQKENIIDESGMPKERFSAEFPKEGPSILRIQQVVRGDSAAYFCASSIKVSRGQPFLEQYFGPGTRLTVT.

The chain carries TRBV7-2 and TRBJ2-7; 9 bases align to TRBD2. J gave up 7 bases and V 5 bases, and 12 bases lay outside the gene matches. Germline V lookup: CDR1 SGHTA, CDR2 FQGNSA. This CDR3 comprises 15 residues. CDR3 nucleotides: TGTGCCAGCAGCCCTCGGGCGGGGGGGCCGAAGGAGCAGTACTTC. Amino acids: CASSPRAGGPKEQYF.

The V and J genes are TRBV7-2 and TRBJ1-1, with D perhaps TRBD1 (5 bases). The CDR3 length is 15 residues. Germline V gene sequence: CDR1 SGHTA, CDR2 FQGNSA. V was pared by 5 bases and J by 6 bases, with 19 bases between. CDR3 DNA: TGTGCCAGCAGCCTCCAGGGCCCAGCGGGGGCTGAAGCTTTCTTT. It is translated as CASSLQGPAGAEAFF.

J is TRBJ2-1 and V is TRBV27; 10 bases agree with TRBD2. The CDR3 is 19 residues long. The V gene's germline CDR1 is MNHEY and CDR2 SMNVEV (reference sequence). The trim removed 5 bases at V and 0 bases at J, leaving 13 bases unmatched. CDR3 region: CASSTRTSGLYRSYNEQFF. CDR3 DNA sequence: TGTGCCAGCAGTACCCGGACTAGCGGCTTATACCGCTCCTACAATGAGCAGTTCTTC.

This clone was observed once. This chain uses TRBV7-2 with TRBJ2-7; 7 bases line up with TRBD1. With V trimmed by 1 base and J by 3 bases, 0 bases remained unmatched. In germline, CDR1 is SGHTA, CDR2 FQGNSA. This CDR3 is built from 13 residues. The CDR3 here is CASSLGDSYEQYF. The CDR3 DNA is TGTGCCAGCAGCTTAGGGGACAGCTACGAGCAGTACTTC.

A few counts support this clone. The genes are TRBV10-3 and TRBJ1-5, with 8 positions matching TRBD1. CDR3 length: 15 residues. Germline-derived CDR1 and CDR2 are ENHRY and SYGVKD. Trimming cost V 11 bases and J 4 bases; bases outside gene matches: 13. In DNA form, the CDR3 reads TGTGCCGTCCGACTCGGACAGGGCGATAATCAGCCCCAGCATTTT. As protein: CAVRLGQGDNQPQHF.